This is a list of T cell receptor beta chains from one sample in a study of response to subunit inactivated influenza vaccine. TCRdb re-derived calls from the RT-PCR reads in MiXCR, one entry per CDR3 protein. Among around 570,000 distinct CDR3 sequences, 6.5% to 8% were seen once, and the ten largest hold 10% to 15%. The starting material was PBMCs from blood, obtained around 25 months after vaccination. Receptors originate from a man between 50 and 75 years old who received an inactivated influenza vaccine. CDR3s include the opening cysteine and the closing phenylalanine or tryptophan. Fields, in order: CDR3 protein, CDR3 DNA, clone size, J gene, V gene, D gene. A D gene is named only where the DNA matches it firmly. The size of a clone is reported for some rows only, either as once, few or many, or as a class for expanded clones.

CAMKQGTRDSAQYF | TGTGCCATGAAACAGGGGACTAGGGATTCGGCGCAGTATTTT | few | TRBJ2-3 | TRBV10-3 | -
CASSLTGEGTDTQYF | TGCGCCAGCAGCTTGACGGGAGAGGGCACAGATACGCAGTATTTT | - | TRBJ2-3 | TRBV5-1 | -
CASSRDGGEQFF | TGCGCCAGCAGCCGGGACGGGGGTGAGCAGTTCTTC | many | TRBJ2-1 | TRBV5-1 | -
CASSWIGPEQFF | TGTGCCAGCAGTTGGATAGGGCCTGAGCAGTTCTTC | few | TRBJ2-1 | TRBV6-2/TRBV6-3 | -
CAISVRDGPYEQYF | TGTGCCATCAGTGTCCGGGACGGACCCTACGAGCAGTACTTC | many | TRBJ2-7 | TRBV10-3 | -
CASSLGSPAGVYNEQFF | TGTGCCAGCAGCTTGGGGTCTCCCGCGGGGGTGTACAATGAGCAGTTCTTC | few | TRBJ2-1 | TRBV5-4 | TRBD2
CSAWDPSTDTQYF | TGCAGTGCTTGGGACCCAAGCACAGATACGCAGTATTTT | - | TRBJ2-3 | TRBV20-1 | -
CASSPRTSGGSHTQYF | TGTGCCAGCAGCCCCCGGACTAGCGGGGGATCTCATACGCAGTATTTT | few | TRBJ2-3 | TRBV11-2 | TRBD2
CAWRPPPNTGELFF | TGTGCCTGGAGGCCCCCTCCGAACACCGGGGAGCTGTTTTTT | - | TRBJ2-2 | TRBV30 | -
CASSFSSSYNSPLHF | TGTGCCAGCAGCTTTTCTAGCTCCTATAATTCACCCCTCCACTTT | - | TRBJ1-6 | TRBV7-9 | -
CASSYRDRAEAFF | TGCGCCAGCAGCTACCGGGACAGGGCTGAAGCTTTCTTT | - | TRBJ1-1 | TRBV5-1 | TRBD1
CSVNIGATEAFF | TGCAGCGTTAATATAGGGGCTACTGAAGCTTTCTTT | - | TRBJ1-1 | TRBV29-1 | -
CASSPGQGLHTGELFF | TGTGCCAGCAGCCCAGGACAGGGTCTCCACACCGGGGAGCTGTTTTTT | few | TRBJ2-2 | TRBV4-2 | TRBD1
CSANQALPYNEQFF | TGCAGTGCTAACCAGGCCCTCCCCTACAATGAGCAGTTCTTC | few | TRBJ2-1 | TRBV20-1 | -
CASSYAGETQYF | TGTGCCAGCAGTTACGCCGGGGAGACCCAGTACTTC | few | TRBJ2-5 | TRBV6-2/TRBV6-3 | -
CSVHTRLLGNQPQHF | TGCAGTGTGCACACCCGATTGTTGGGCAATCAGCCCCAGCATTTT | - | TRBJ1-5 | TRBV20-1 | -
CSARGLVRGGQPQHF | TGCAGTGCTAGGGGCCTTGTAAGGGGCGGGCAGCCCCAGCATTTT | - | TRBJ1-5 | TRBV20-1 | -
CSADQSANTEAFF | TGCAGTGCCGATCAGTCTGCCAACACTGAAGCTTTCTTT | many | TRBJ1-1 | TRBV20-1 | -
CSARTAGTDTQYF | TGCAGTGCTAGAACAGCGGGCACAGATACGCAGTATTTT | many | TRBJ2-3 | TRBV20-1 | -
CAISASGRPAEAFF | TGTGCCATCAGTGCATCTGGCAGGCCGGCTGAAGCTTTCTTT | many | TRBJ1-1 | TRBV10-3 | -
CASSLIDETENTEAFF | TGTGCCAGCAGCCTCATCGACGAGACAGAGAACACTGAAGCTTTCTTT | few | TRBJ1-1 | TRBV21-1 | -
CSVRSPGSNQPQHF | TGCAGCGTCCGATCCCCGGGTAGCAATCAGCCCCAGCATTTT | - | TRBJ1-5 | TRBV29-1 | -
CASSYSYRENEKLFF | TGTGCCAGCAGTTACTCCTACAGGGAGAATGAAAAACTGTTTTTT | few | TRBJ1-4 | TRBV6-5 | -
CASRKSSGIYEQYF | TGTGCCAGCAGAAAATCTAGCGGTATTTACGAGCAGTACTTC | - | TRBJ2-7 | TRBV7-2 | TRBD2
CASSWTSGHTGELFF | TGTGCCAGCAGTTGGACTAGCGGGCACACCGGGGAGCTGTTTTTT | - | TRBJ2-2 | TRBV12-3/TRBV12-4 | TRBD2
CASSYNYEQFF | TGTGCCAGCAGTTACAATTATGAGCAGTTCTTC | many | TRBJ2-1 | TRBV6-6 | -
CSATTGAHYGYTF | TGCAGTGCAACGACAGGGGCCCACTATGGCTACACCTTC | few | TRBJ1-2 | TRBV20-1 | TRBD1
CSAAGTGGEADTQYF | TGCAGTGCTGCAGGGACAGGGGGCGAGGCAGATACGCAGTATTTT | few | TRBJ2-3 | TRBV20-1 | TRBD1
CASSPPGQGVGNTIYF | TGTGCCAGCTCACCCCCGGGACAGGGGGTTGGAAACACCATATATTTT | - | TRBJ1-3 | TRBV18 | TRBD1
CASSGPTGRNTGELFF | TGCGCCAGCAGCGGACCCACGGGACGGAACACCGGGGAGCTGTTTTTT | few | TRBJ2-2 | TRBV5-1 | -
CSALAGQGAAGELFF | TGCAGTGCCCTGGCCGGGCAGGGGGCTGCCGGGGAGCTGTTTTTT | - | TRBJ2-2 | TRBV20-1 | TRBD1
CAWSVLFATPYEQYF | TGTGCCTGGAGTGTACTTTTTGCTACCCCCTACGAGCAGTACTTC | few | TRBJ2-7 | TRBV30 | -
CASSSIFGTGEQYF | TGTGCCAGCAGTTCTATTTTCGGGACAGGGGAGCAGTACTTC | many | TRBJ2-7 | TRBV28 | TRBD1
CASSIQVNQPQHF | TGTGCCAGCAGTATACAGGTCAATCAGCCCCAGCATTTT | many | TRBJ1-5 | TRBV12-3/TRBV12-4 | -
CASSLGDRVPETQYF | TGTGCCAGCAGCTTAGGGGACAGGGTACCGGAGACCCAGTACTTC | - | TRBJ2-5 | TRBV7-2 | TRBD1
CSARGRDRSSYNSPLHF | TGCAGTGCTAGGGGCCGGGACAGGAGCTCCTATAATTCACCCCTCCACTTT | - | TRBJ1-6 | TRBV20-1 | TRBD1
CASNRGLGGTQYF | TGTGCCAGCAACAGGGGGCTTGGTGGGACCCAGTACTTC | many | TRBJ2-5 | TRBV28 | TRBD1
CASSLPPTMGGTQYF | TGTGCCAGCAGTTTACCGCCTACGATGGGGGGGACCCAGTACTTC | many | TRBJ2-5 | TRBV12-3/TRBV12-4 | -
CSASTSRDPHEQYF | TGCAGTGCTTCGACTAGCAGAGACCCCCACGAGCAGTACTTC | few | TRBJ2-7 | TRBV20-1 | TRBD2
CASSQVKSTDTQYF | TGTGCCAGCAGCCAAGTTAAGAGCACAGATACGCAGTATTTT | few | TRBJ2-3 | TRBV4-2 | -
CASSPASGTEAFF | TGTGCCAGTAGTCCGGCATCGGGCACTGAAGCTTTCTTT | few | TRBJ1-1 | TRBV6-6 | -
CASSLASVQGLAGYTF | TGCGCCAGCAGCTTGGCTTCTGTACAGGGTCTGGCTGGCTACACCTTC | many | TRBJ1-2 | TRBV5-1 | -
CASSGTSSEETQYF | TGCGCCAGCAGCGGGACTAGCTCCGAAGAGACCCAGTACTTC | many | TRBJ2-5 | TRBV5-1 | TRBD2
CSVRQGADTQYF | TGCAGCGTACGGCAGGGGGCAGATACGCAGTATTTT | many | TRBJ2-3 | TRBV29-1 | TRBD1
CSANPGLAGDYEQYF | TGCAGTGCTAACCCGGGACTAGCGGGAGATTACGAGCAGTACTTC | - | TRBJ2-7 | TRBV20-1 | TRBD2
CSARIPGERSNQPQHF | TGCAGTGCTAGAATCCCGGGAGAGAGGAGCAATCAGCCCCAGCATTTT | - | TRBJ1-5 | TRBV20-1 | -
CAISESIGGYEQYF | TGTGCCATCAGTGAGTCGATTGGGGGATACGAGCAGTACTTC | many | TRBJ2-7 | TRBV10-3 | -
CATQWGTEAFF | TGTGCCACCCAATGGGGAACTGAAGCTTTCTTT | few | TRBJ1-1 | TRBV10-3 | -
CASTPDVGEETQYF | TGTGCCAGCACCCCCGACGTAGGGGAAGAGACCCAGTACTTC | many | TRBJ2-5 | TRBV7-9 | -
CASSHADVGGANVLTF | TGTGCCAGCAGTCACGCCGACGTTGGGGGGGCCAACGTCCTGACTTTC | many | TRBJ2-6 | TRBV6-2/TRBV6-3 | -
CASRNPRGQSHEQYF | TGTGCCAGCAGGAATCCCAGGGGGCAAAGCCACGAGCAGTACTTC | many | TRBJ2-7 | TRBV28 | TRBD1